This record concerns one T cell receptor (beta chain) sequence. What it recognizes is unknown. The record originates from a study of regulatory T cells in long-lasting Graves disease. Notes on the study in general: Persistent Graves' cases showed lower TCR diversity than newly diagnosed cases. Relative to new patients (around 1,000), persistent patients exhibited greater sharing of public clonotypes (around 2,500).

V lost 3 bases, J lost 7 bases, and 6 bases stayed unmatched. Germline values: CDR1 SGHTA, CDR2 FQGNSA. CDR3 length equals 14 residues. Arm-PCR with iRepertoire HTBI primers amplified the CDR3 regions for these TCR beta libraries. In TCRdb, the multiplex PCR reads were re-called with MiXCR into one record per CDR3 protein. The sample contains some 460,000 distinct CDR3 sequences, 15% to 20% of which appear only once. Time point reported: newly diagnosed GD, antithyroid drugs for less than 3 months. The TCR library was made from RNA that had been extracted from PBMCs in TRIzol. These data also formed part of another study, on T cells in Graves' hyperthyroidism and ophthalmopathy.

The sample consisted of peripheral blood mononuclear cells (PBMCs), taken at new diagnosis, from a patient treated with antithyroid drugs. This receptor was identified in a man aged 35-49 years with Graves disease. The chain has TRBV7-2 and TRBJ1-5; 7 nucleotides match TRBD1. This CDR3 is CASSLRSGGQPQHF. In nucleotides, the CDR3 is TGTGCCAGCAGCTTGAGGTCAGGGGGGCAGCCCCAGCATTTT. Variable domain in full (rest from reference TRBV7-2 and TRBJ1-5): GAGVSQSPSNKVTEKGKDVELRCDPISGHTALYWYRQSLGQGLEFLIYFQGNSAPDKSGLPSDRFSAERTGGSVSTLTIQRTQQEDSAVYLCASSLRSGGQPQHFGDGTRLSIL.